Listed below are T cell receptor beta chains from one sample, sequenced in a study of neurological immune-mediated disorders. TCRdb redid the calling of the 5' RACE reads with MiXCR, one entry per CDR3 protein. Found here are around 64,000 distinct CDR3 sequences, more than 3% of them singletons; the top ten hold more than 4.5%. The sequencing sample was made of PBMCs. The receptors were gathered from a woman aged 45 to 65 with multiple sclerosis. The CDR3 runs from the conserved cysteine through the conserved F or W. The order of the fields is CDR3 DNA, CDR3 protein, J gene, D gene, clone size, V gene. A D gene is named only where the DNA matches it firmly. The size field reads once, few, many, or a class for an expanded clone.

TGTGCCATCAGTGAGCCTTGGACCCGCCTTAACTATGGCTACACCTTC CAISEPWTRLNYGYTF TRBJ1-2 - many TRBV10-3
TGTGCCAGCACCCATGGGGGTACGCAGTATTTT CASTHGGTQYF TRBJ2-3 - many TRBV6-2/TRBV6-3
TGCGCCAGTTCAAATCCAGGAAGGGGAGATACGCAGTATTTT CASSNPGRGDTQYF TRBJ2-3 - many TRBV5-1
TGTGCCATCAGTGAGTCGGGGACAGCCCCAAGGAACATTCAGTACTTC CAISESGTAPRNIQYF TRBJ2-4 TRBD1 many TRBV10-3
TGTGCCAGCAGACCGGGACTAGCGCCTGAAGAGACCCAGTACTTC CASRPGLAPEETQYF TRBJ2-5 TRBD2 many TRBV12-3/TRBV12-4
TGCAGTGCTAGAGATCCCGGGCGGCGTTCACCCCTCCACTTT CSARDPGRRSPLHF TRBJ1-6 - many TRBV20-1
TGCAGTGCTAGCGACCACCGCCGGGACAGCTCACTGTTTTTT CSASDHRRDSSLFF TRBJ1-4 TRBD1 many TRBV20-1
TGCGCCAGCAGCCCGGGGGTAGGGGGAGATACGCAGTATTTT CASSPGVGGDTQYF TRBJ2-3 - many TRBV5-1
TGCGCCAGCAGAGATAATCCAACGGCGGGCACTGAAGCTTTCTTT CASRDNPTAGTEAFF TRBJ1-1 - many TRBV5-1
TGTGCCAGCAGAATAGCGGGAGCTAAAGAGACCCAGTACTTC CASRIAGAKETQYF TRBJ2-5 TRBD2 many TRBV12-3/TRBV12-4
TGCAGCGTTGAGCGAGGGCCCTCCTACAATGAGCAGTTCTTC CSVERGPSYNEQFF TRBJ2-1 - many TRBV29-1
TGCAGTGCCACAGATGGGTATGGCTACACCTTC CSATDGYGYTF TRBJ1-2 - many TRBV20-1
TGTGCCAGCAGCTCCCTCGGGCGGGAGCCATACACAGATACGCAGTATTTT CASSSLGREPYTDTQYF TRBJ2-3 TRBD2 many TRBV7-6
TGTGCCAGCAGCTTAAGCGGGAGTTCGACAGGATCCTACGAGCAGTACTTC CASSLSGSSTGSYEQYF TRBJ2-7 TRBD2 many TRBV11-2
TGTGCCAGCAGACCCTCGACAGTTGACACTGAAGCTTTCTTT CASRPSTVDTEAFF TRBJ1-1 - many TRBV12-3/TRBV12-4
TGTGCCAGCTCACCCCGGGACAGGGGCTACAATGAGCAGTTCTTC CASSPRDRGYNEQFF TRBJ2-1 TRBD1 many TRBV18
TGTGCCAGCAGTCAGCAACGATCAGGTGTCTATGGCTACACCTTC CASSQQRSGVYGYTF TRBJ1-2 - many TRBV6-5
TGCAGTGCTAGGACCCCAGGGCGGGCCACAGATACGCAGTATTTT CSARTPGRATDTQYF TRBJ2-3 - many TRBV20-1
TGTGCCAGCAGTGTTCGAGAGACTAGAAAGTTCTTC CASSVRETRKFF TRBJ2-1 - many TRBV2
TGCGCCAGCAGCTTGGGGGCCCAATCCTACGAGCAGTACTTC CASSLGAQSYEQYF TRBJ2-7 - many TRBV5-1
TGTGCCAGCAGTGACAGGGAACGCGATACGCAGTATTTT CASSDRERDTQYF TRBJ2-3 - medium-sized TRBV25-1
TGTGCCAGCAGTTACTCGAAACTGTTGAAACTGTTTTTT CASSYSKLLKLFF TRBJ1-4 - many TRBV6-5
TGCGCCAGCAGCTTAGGGACAACCGCCTACGAGCAGTACTTC CASSLGTTAYEQYF TRBJ2-7 - many TRBV5-1
TGCAGTGCTAGAGATCAAGGGACAGGGCAAAAAGAGCAGTACTTC CSARDQGTGQKEQYF TRBJ2-7 TRBD1 few TRBV20-1
TGCAGTGCTAGAGAGCCCATGGAGGGGATCTACGAGCAGTACTTC CSAREPMEGIYEQYF TRBJ2-7 - many TRBV20-1
TGTGCCAGCAGCTTAGGAGGGGGCAACACCGGGGAGCTGTTTTTT CASSLGGGNTGELFF TRBJ2-2 TRBD1 many TRBV7-2
TGTGCCAGCAGCTTAGCGCGTACCTCGGGGACTGAAGCTTTCTTT CASSLARTSGTEAFF TRBJ1-1 - many TRBV7-6
TGTGCCAGCAGCCCCCCCGTCTACTCCTACAATGAGCAGTTCTTC CASSPPVYSYNEQFF TRBJ2-1 - many TRBV11-3
TGTGCCAGCAGCTTGGGAGACGGCTATGGCTACACCTTC CASSLGDGYGYTF TRBJ1-2 - many TRBV5-6
TGTGCCAGCAGTGACCCGATTAGCGGGGGAATCACCGGGGAGCTGTTTTTT CASSDPISGGITGELFF TRBJ2-2 TRBD2 many TRBV12-3/TRBV12-4
TGTGCCAGCAGTTCCCCCCGGGGTCGCACAGATACGCAGTATTTT CASSSPRGRTDTQYF TRBJ2-3 - many TRBV6-5
TGTGCCAGCAGCCCCATAGGGAGGGGGCGCACAGATACGCAGTATTTT CASSPIGRGRTDTQYF TRBJ2-3 - many TRBV5-6
TGTGCCAGCAGCCAGGGACAGGGATCCCCTGGGGCCAACGTCCTGACTTTC CASSQGQGSPGANVLTF TRBJ2-6 TRBD1 many TRBV6-4
TGTGCCAGCAGCTTAGCGCGGACTAGCGGGGGACAAGAGACCCAGTACTTC CASSLARTSGGQETQYF TRBJ2-5 TRBD2 many TRBV7-2
TGTGCCAGCATCCTGAACAGGGGCGGCACTGAAGCTTTCTTT CASILNRGGTEAFF TRBJ1-1 TRBD1 many TRBV5-5
TGTGCCACCAGCAGAGATCAGGGGTTTGGATCACCCCTCCACTTT CATSRDQGFGSPLHF TRBJ1-6 - many TRBV15
TGCGCCAGCAGCTATGGGACAGATGAAAAACTGTTTTTT CASSYGTDEKLFF TRBJ1-4 TRBD1 many TRBV5-1
TGCGCCAGCAGCTTGGTAACAGGGGGTAACTATGGCTACACCTTC CASSLVTGGNYGYTF TRBJ1-2 TRBD1 many TRBV5-1
TGCAGTGCCACCCGGACAGGGTCCACCGGGGAGCTGTTTTTT CSATRTGSTGELFF TRBJ2-2 TRBD1 many TRBV20-1
TGTGCCAGCAGCTTGGGACTTACCGGGGAGCTGTTTTTT CASSLGLTGELFF TRBJ2-2 - many TRBV5-6
TGTGCCAGCAGCTTACTGGGGCCGTCCTACGAGCAGTACTTC CASSLLGPSYEQYF TRBJ2-7 - many TRBV7-9
TGTGCCAGCAGCGTATTGCCCCACTCTGGAAACACCATATATTTT CASSVLPHSGNTIYF TRBJ1-3 - many TRBV9
TGTGCCAGCAGTTCTCCATTTAGCGGGGGAGGCAATGAGCAGTTCTTC CASSSPFSGGGNEQFF TRBJ2-1 TRBD2 many TRBV6-2/TRBV6-3
TGCAGTGCTAGATTAGCGGGGGGGTTTCATGAGCAGTTCTTC CSARLAGGFHEQFF TRBJ2-1 TRBD2 few TRBV20-1
TGTGCCATCAGCGGTGACAGGGGCGTCTATGGCTACACCTTC CAISGDRGVYGYTF TRBJ1-2 TRBD1 many TRBV10-3
TGCAGTGCTTTCTGGACCCTCACAGATACGCAGTATTTT CSAFWTLTDTQYF TRBJ2-3 - many TRBV20-1
TGCGCCAGCAGCTTGAGGGGGACGGAGAACACCGGGGAGCTGTTTTTT CASSLRGTENTGELFF TRBJ2-2 - many TRBV5-1
TGCGCCAGCAGCCCGGGCAGGGGGCCAATGAACACTGAAGCTTTCTTT CASSPGRGPMNTEAFF TRBJ1-1 TRBD1 many TRBV5-1
TGTGCCAGCAGCTTACCAGGGGCGTCGAACACCGGGGAGCTGTTTTTT CASSLPGASNTGELFF TRBJ2-2 - many TRBV7-3